Listed here are 14 T cell receptor beta chains from one sample, sequenced in a study of cytomegalovirus exposure and HLA in healthy donors. The PCR contained 60 Vbeta and 13 Jbeta primers. This table comes from immunoSEQ multiplex PCR, and its TCRdb copy is limited to in-frame clones, with some not included. The sample has over 130,000 clones, roughly 62% seen once; the top ten hold around 1.9%. The sample taken for sequencing was PBMCs. The receptors were sampled from a male donor in good health and CMV-seronegative.

The chain has TRBV7-3 and TRBJ2-3; 15 bases match TRBD2. V trimming: 2 bases; J trimming: 2 bases; junction bases outside the gene matches: 5. CDR1 is SGHTA, CDR2 FQGTGA, per germline. This CDR3 is built from 18 residues. In DNA form, the CDR3 reads TGTGCCAGCAGCTTATATGGACTAGCGGGGGGGATCACAGATACGCAGTATTTT. The encoded protein is CASSLYGLAGGITDTQYF.

This chain joins TRBV19 and TRBJ2-5, with D unresolved. V was trimmed by 4 bases and J by 3 bases, leaving 9 bases between them. Per the germline V gene, CDR1 is LNHDA and CDR2 is SQIVND (reference sequence). CDR3 length: 13 residues. CDR3 sequence: CASSTDLEETQYF. Here the CDR3 DNA reads TGTGCCAGTAGTACAGACTTAGAAGAGACCCAGTACTTC.

This clone has just one count. One end of the junction varies from germline; a read error may be responsible. This rearrangement joins TRBV6-5 to TRBJ1-2; TRBD1 aligns across 7 bases. This CDR3 region has 15 residues. Germline V gene sequence: CDR1 MNHEY, CDR2 SVGAGI. The CDR3 here is CASSYLSQGEDGYPF. The CDR3 DNA follows: TGTGCCAGCAGTTACCTAAGTCAGGGGGAGGATGGCTACCCCTTC.

This chain uses TRBV6-5 with TRBJ2-5; D is perhaps TRBD1 (7 bases). The V and J ends lost 0 bases and 2 bases respectively, with 13 bases between them. The CDR3 loop spans 16 amino acids. CDR1 MNHEY and CDR2 SVGAGI come from the germline V gene. CDR3 DNA: TGTGCCAGCAGTTACTCTACGCCAGGGGGGCAAGAGACCCAGTACTTC. It specifies CASSYSTPGGQETQYF.

The chain uses TRBV2 and TRBJ2-1; the D is unclear. CDR3 length: 14 amino acids. Germline V lookup: CDR1 SNHLY, CDR2 FYNNEI. V shed 1 base and J shed 6 bases, with 10 bases lying between them. CDR3 amino acids: CASSEEALRNEQFF. The CDR3 DNA is TGTGCCAGCAGTGAAGAAGCCCTACGCAATGAGCAGTTCTTC.

The chain carries TRBV7-2 and TRBJ2-3, with a possible D match to TRBD1 (6 bases). Trimming removed 1 base from V and 8 bases from J, with 10 bases in between. The CDR3 consists of 13 residues. Germline V gene sequence: CDR1 SGHTA, CDR2 FQGNSA. For the CDR3, the DNA is TGTGCCAGCAGCTTAGAGGGGGTTCGTACGCAGTATTTT. Amino acid sequence: CASSLEGVRTQYF.

The V call is TRBV27, the J call TRBJ2-3; TRBD2 aligns across 16 bases. This CDR3 has 18 residues. The germline CDR1 and CDR2 sequences are MNHEY and SMNVEV (reference sequence). J lost 6 bases, V lost 3 bases, and 9 bases had no gene match. DNA of the CDR3: TGTGCCAGCAGTTTTTTAGGGACTAGCGGGGGGGCCTTGGATACGCAGTATTTT. Translated: CASSFLGTSGGALDTQYF.

The chain couples TRBV18 to TRBJ1-3; D is undetermined. The CDR3 is 14 amino acids. Germline V CDR1 and CDR2: KGHSH, LQKENI. Trimming shortened V by 2 bases and J by 4 bases, and 9 bases separated the two germline ends. The chain's CDR3 is CASSPGLQGNTIYF. As DNA, the CDR3 is TGTGCCAGCTCACCAGGTCTCCAGGGAAACACCATATATTTT.

The chain couples TRBV9 to TRBJ1-2, with a possible D match to TRBD1 (6 bases). V was shortened by 0 bases and J by 4 bases, with 13 bases between the two germline ends. This CDR3 is 15 amino acids long. Germline CDR1 is SGDLS and CDR2 is YYNGEE. As DNA, the CDR3 is TGTGCCAGCAGCGTAGCTCTCGGGACATCCTATGGCTACACCTTC. Encoded protein: CASSVALGTSYGYTF.

V gene TRBV19 combines with J gene TRBJ2-3; a possible D gene is TRBD2 (5 bases). This CDR3 spans 14 amino acids. V was shortened by 7 bases and J by 1 base, with 12 bases between the two germline ends. Germline CDR1 and CDR2: LNHDA and SQIVND (reference sequence). CDR3 nucleotide sequence: TGTGCCAGTACCAACGGAGGTGGCACAGATACGCAGTATTTT. Its protein is CASTNGGGTDTQYF.

The V gene is TRBV6-5, the J gene TRBJ1-2; D ambiguous. CDR1 and CDR2 (germline): MNHEY, SVGAGI. Between the trimmed V and J ends, which lost 0 bases and 6 bases, there was a span of 11 bases. There are 14 residues in the CDR3. Here the CDR3 DNA reads TGTGCCAGCAGTTACTCTGTCTTGCAGGATGGCTACACCTTC. Translating gives CASSYSVLQDGYTF.

The rearrangement links TRBV11-3 to TRBJ1-2, with D uncertain. Trimming pared 7 bases from V and 5 bases from J, leaving 14 bases between. Germline lookup yields CDR1 SGHNT and CDR2 YENEEA. The CDR3 contains 13 residues. The CDR3, as DNA: TGTGCCAGCATTATTTCACCAACATATGGCTACACCTTC. Translating it yields CASIISPTYGYTF.

V gene TRBV19 combines with J gene TRBJ1-2; 8 bases agree with TRBD1. The CDR3 loop spans 12 amino acids. V dropped 10 bases and J dropped 5; count of bases not matched to a gene: 6. Germline V gives CDR1 LNHDA, CDR2 SQIVND (reference sequence). The CDR3 here is CATTDRVYGYTF. The CDR3 nucleotides read TGTGCCACGACGGACAGGGTATATGGCTACACCTTC.

The chain couples TRBV9 to TRBJ1-3; D possibly corresponds to TRBD1 (6 bases). V lost 1 base, J lost 0 bases, and 8 bases lay in between. Germline V CDR1 and CDR2: SGDLS, YYNGEE. The CDR3 contains 15 residues. The chain's CDR3 is CASSVRGSSGNTIYF. In DNA form, the CDR3 reads TGTGCCAGCAGCGTAAGGGGGAGCTCTGGAAACACCATATATTTT. Together with reference TRBV9 and TRBJ1-3, the CDR3 gives the full variable domain: DSGVTQTPKHLITATGQRVTLRCSPRSGDLSVYWYQQSLDQGLQFLIQYYNGEERAKGNILERFSAQQFPDLHSELNLSSLELGDSALYFCASSVRGSSGNTIYFGEGSWLTVV.